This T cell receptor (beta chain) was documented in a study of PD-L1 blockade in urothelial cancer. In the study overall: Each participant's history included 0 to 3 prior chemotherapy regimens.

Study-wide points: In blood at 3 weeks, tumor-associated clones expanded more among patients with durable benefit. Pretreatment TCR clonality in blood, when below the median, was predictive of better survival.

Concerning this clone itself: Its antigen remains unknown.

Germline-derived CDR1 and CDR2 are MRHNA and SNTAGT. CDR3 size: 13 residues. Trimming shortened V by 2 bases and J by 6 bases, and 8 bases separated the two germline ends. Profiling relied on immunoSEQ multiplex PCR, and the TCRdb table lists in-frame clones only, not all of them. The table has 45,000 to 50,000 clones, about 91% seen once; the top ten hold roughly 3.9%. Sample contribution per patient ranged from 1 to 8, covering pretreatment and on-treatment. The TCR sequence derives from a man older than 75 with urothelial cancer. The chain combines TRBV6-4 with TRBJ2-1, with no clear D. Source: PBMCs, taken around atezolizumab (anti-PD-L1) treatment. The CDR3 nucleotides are TGTGCCAGCAGTGACCCCCCTTTCAATGAGCAGTTCTTC. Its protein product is CASSDPPFNEQFF.